This T cell receptor beta chain was captured in a study of T cells after yellow fever vaccination. TCRdb processed the 5' RACE reads anew with MiXCR; each CDR3 protein has one entry. The sample holds about 260,000 distinct CDR3 sequences, about an eighth seen once. Overall study findings and caveats: Only a small proportion of the clonotypes turned up in both the CD4 and the CD8 compartments, likely arising from convergent recombination.

Of note for this clonotype: What it binds is not known.

Source: CD4+ T cells sorted from PBMCs, taken 45 days after the yellow fever booster vaccination. The sequence came from a man between 25 and 39 years old who received the YFV17D yellow fever vaccine.

CDR3 residues: CSGAREGPDTQYF. The CDR3 DNA sequence: TGCAGCGGGGCGCGGGAGGGACCAGATACGCAGTATTTT. This sequence joins TRBV29-1 and TRBJ2-3; TRBD2 agrees at 9 bases. CDR1 is SQVTM and CDR2 is ANQGSEA in the germline V gene. The CDR3 has 13 amino acids. After removal of 7 bases from V and 4 bases from J, the junction contained 6 bases not matched to a gene.